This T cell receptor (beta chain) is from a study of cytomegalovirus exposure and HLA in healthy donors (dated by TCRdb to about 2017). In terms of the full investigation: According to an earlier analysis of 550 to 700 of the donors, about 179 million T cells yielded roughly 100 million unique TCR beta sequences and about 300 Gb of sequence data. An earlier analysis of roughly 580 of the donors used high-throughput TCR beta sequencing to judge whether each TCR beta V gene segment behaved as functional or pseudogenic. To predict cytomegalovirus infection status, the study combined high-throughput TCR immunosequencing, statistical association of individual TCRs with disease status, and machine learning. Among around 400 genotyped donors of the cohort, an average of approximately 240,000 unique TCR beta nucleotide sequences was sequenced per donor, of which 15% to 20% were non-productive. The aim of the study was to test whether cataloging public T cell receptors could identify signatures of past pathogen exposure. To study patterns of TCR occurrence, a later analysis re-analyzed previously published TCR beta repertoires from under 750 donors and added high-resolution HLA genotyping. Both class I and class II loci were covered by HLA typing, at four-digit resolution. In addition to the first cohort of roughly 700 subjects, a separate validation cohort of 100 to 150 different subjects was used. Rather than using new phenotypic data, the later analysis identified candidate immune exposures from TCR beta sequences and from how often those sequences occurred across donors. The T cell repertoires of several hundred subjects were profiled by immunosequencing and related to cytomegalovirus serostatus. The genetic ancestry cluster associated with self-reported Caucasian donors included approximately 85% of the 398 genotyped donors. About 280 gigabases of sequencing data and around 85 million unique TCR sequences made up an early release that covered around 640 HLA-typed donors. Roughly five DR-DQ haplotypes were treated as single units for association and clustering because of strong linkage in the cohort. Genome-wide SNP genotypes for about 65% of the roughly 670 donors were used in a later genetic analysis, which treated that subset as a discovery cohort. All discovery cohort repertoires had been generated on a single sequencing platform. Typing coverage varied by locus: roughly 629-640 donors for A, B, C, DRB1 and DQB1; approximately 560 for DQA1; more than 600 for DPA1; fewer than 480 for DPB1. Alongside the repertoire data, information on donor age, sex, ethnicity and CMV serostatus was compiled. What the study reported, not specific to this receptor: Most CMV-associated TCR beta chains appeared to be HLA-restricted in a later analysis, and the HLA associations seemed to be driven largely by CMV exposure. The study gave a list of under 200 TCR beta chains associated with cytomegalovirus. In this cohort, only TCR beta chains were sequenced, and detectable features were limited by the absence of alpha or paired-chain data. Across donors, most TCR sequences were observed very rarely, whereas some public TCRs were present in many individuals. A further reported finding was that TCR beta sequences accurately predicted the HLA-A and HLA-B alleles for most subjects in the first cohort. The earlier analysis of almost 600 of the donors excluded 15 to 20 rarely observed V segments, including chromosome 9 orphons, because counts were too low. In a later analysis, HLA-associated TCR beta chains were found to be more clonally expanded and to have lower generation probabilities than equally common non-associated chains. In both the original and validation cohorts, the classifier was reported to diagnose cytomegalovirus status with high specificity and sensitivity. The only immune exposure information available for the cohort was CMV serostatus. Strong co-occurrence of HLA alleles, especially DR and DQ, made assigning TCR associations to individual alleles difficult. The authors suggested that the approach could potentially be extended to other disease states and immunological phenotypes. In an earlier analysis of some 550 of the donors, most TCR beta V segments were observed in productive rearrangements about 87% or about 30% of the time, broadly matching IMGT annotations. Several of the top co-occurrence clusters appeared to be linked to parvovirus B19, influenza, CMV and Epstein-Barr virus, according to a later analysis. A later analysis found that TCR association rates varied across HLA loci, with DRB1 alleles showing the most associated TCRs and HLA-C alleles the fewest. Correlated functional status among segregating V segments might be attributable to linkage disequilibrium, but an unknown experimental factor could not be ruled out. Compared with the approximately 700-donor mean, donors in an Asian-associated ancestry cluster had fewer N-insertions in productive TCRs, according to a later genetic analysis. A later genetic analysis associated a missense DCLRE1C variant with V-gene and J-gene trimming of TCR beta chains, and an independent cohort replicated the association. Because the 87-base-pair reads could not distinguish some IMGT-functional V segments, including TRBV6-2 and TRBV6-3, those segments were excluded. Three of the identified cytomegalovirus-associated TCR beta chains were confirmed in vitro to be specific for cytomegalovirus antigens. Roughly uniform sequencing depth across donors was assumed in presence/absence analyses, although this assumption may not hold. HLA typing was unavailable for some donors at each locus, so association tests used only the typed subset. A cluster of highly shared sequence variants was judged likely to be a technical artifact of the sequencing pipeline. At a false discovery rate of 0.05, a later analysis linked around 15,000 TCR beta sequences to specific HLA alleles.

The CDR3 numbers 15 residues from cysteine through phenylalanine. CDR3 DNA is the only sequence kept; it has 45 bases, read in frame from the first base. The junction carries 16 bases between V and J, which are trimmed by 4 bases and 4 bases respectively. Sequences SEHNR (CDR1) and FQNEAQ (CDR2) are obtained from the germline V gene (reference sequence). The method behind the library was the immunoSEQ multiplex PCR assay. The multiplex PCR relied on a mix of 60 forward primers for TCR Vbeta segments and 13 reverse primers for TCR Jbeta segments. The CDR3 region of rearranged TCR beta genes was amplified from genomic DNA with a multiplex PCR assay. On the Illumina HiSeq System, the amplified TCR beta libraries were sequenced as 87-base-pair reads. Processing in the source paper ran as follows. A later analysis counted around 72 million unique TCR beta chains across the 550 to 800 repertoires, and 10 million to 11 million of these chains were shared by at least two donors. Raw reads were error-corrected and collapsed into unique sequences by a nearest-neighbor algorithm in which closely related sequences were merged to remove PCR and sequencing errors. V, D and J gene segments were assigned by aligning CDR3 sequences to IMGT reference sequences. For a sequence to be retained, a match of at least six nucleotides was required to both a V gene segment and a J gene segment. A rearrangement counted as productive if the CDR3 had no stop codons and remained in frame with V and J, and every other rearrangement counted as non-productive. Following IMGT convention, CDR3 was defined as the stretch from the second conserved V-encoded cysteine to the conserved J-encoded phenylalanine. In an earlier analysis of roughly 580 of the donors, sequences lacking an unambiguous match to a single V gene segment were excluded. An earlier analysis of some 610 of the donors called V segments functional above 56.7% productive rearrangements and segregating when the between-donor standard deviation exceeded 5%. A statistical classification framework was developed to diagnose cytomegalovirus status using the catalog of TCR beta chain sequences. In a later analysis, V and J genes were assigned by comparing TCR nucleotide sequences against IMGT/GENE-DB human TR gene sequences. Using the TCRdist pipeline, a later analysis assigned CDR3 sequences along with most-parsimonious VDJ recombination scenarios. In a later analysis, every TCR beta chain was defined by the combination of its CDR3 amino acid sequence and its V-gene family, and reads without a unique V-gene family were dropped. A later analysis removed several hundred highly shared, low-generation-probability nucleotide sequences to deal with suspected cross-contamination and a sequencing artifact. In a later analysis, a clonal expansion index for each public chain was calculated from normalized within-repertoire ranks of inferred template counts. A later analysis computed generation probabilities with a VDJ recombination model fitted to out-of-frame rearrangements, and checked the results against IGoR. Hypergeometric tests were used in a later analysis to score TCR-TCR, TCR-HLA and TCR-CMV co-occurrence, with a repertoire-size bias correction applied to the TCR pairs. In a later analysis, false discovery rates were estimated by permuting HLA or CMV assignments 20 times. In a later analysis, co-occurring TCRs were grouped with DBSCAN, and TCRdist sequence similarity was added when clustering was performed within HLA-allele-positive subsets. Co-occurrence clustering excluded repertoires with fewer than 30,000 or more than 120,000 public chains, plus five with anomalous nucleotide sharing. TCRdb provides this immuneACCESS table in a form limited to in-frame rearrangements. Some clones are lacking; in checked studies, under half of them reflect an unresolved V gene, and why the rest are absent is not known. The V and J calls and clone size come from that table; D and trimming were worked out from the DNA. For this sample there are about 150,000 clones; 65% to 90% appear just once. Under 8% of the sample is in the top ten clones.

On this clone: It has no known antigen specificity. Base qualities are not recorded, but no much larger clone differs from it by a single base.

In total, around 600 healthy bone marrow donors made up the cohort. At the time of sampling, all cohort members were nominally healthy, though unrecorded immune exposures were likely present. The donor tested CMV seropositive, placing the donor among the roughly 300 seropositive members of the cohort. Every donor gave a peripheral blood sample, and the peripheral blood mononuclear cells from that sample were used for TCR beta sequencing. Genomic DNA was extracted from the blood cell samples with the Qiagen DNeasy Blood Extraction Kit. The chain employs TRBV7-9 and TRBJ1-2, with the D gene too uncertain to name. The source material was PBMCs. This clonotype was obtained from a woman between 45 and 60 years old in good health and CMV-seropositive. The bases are TGTGCCAGCAGCTACCCGGGCCGGGAACTCTATGGCTACACCTTC. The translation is CASSYPGRELYGYTF.